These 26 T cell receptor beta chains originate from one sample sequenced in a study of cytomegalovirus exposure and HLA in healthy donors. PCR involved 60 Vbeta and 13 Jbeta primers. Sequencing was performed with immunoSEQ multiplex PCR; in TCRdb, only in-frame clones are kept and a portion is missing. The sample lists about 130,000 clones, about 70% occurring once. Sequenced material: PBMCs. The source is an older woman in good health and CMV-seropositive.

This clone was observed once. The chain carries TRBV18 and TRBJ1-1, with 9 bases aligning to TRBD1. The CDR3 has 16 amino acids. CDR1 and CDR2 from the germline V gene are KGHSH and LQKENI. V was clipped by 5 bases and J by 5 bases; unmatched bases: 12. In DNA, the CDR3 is TGTGCCAGCTCAGAGGGACAGGGTCCCGATGGGACTGAAGCTTTCTTT. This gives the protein CASSEGQGPDGTEAFF.

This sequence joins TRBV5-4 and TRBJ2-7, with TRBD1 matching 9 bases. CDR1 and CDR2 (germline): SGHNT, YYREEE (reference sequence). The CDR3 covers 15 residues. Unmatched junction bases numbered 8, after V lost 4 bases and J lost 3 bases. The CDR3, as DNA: TGTGCCAGCAGCCCACCGGGACAGGGCCACTACGAGCAGTACTTC. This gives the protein CASSPPGQGHYEQYF.

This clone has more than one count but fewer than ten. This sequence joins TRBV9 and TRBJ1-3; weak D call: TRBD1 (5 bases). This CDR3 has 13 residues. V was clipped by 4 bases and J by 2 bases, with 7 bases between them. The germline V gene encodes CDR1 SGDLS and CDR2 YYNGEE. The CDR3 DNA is TGTGCCAGCAGCTCGGGGGCTGGAAACACCATATATTTT. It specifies CASSSGAGNTIYF.

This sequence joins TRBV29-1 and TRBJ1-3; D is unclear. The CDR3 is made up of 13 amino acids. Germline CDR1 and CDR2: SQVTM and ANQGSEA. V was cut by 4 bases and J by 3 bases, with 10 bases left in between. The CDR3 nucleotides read TGCAGCGTTGCTATCCAAAATGGAAACACCATATATTTT. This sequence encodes CSVAIQNGNTIYF.

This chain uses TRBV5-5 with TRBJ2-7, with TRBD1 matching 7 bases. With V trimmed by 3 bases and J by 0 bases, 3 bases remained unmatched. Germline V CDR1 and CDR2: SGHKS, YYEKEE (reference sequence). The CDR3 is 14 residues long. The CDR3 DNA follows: TGTGCCAGCAGCTGGGGACAGATCTCCTACGAGCAGTACTTC. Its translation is CASSWGQISYEQYF.

The CDR3 coding sequence is TGTGCCAGCAGTTTAGATTCAACCAGCTATGGCTACACCTTC. Residues: CASSLDSTSYGYTF. V and J are TRBV27 and TRBJ1-2; D is uncertain. Deletions cut 2 bases from V and 4 bases from J, with 11 bases between. The germline gives CDR1 MNHEY, CDR2 SMNVEV (reference sequence). There are 14 residues in the CDR3.

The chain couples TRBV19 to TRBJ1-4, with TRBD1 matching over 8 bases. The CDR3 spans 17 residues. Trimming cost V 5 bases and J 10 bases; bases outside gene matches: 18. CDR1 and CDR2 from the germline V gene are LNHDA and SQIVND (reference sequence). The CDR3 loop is CASSSWKPGQATRKLFF. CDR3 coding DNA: TGTGCCAGTAGTTCCTGGAAGCCGGGACAGGCCACCCGAAAACTGTTTTTT.

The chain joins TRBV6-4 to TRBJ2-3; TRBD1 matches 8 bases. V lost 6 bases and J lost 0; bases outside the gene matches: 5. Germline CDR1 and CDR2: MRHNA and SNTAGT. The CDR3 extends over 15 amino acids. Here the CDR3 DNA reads TGTGCCAGCAGCGCGTGGACAGGGAGCACAGATACGCAGTATTTT. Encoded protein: CASSAWTGSTDTQYF.

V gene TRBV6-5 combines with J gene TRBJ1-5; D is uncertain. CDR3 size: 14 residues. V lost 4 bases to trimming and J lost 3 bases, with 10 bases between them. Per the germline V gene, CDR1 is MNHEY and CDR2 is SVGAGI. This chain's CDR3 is CASSSPRPNQPQHF. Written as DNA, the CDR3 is TGTGCCAGCAGTTCCCCTAGACCCAATCAGCCCCAGCATTTT.

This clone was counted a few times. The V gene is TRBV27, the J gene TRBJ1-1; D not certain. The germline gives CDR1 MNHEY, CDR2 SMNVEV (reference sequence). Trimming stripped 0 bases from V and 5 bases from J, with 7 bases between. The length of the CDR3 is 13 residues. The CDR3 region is CASSLSALTEAFF. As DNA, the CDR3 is TGTGCCAGCAGTTTATCAGCATTGACTGAAGCTTTCTTT.

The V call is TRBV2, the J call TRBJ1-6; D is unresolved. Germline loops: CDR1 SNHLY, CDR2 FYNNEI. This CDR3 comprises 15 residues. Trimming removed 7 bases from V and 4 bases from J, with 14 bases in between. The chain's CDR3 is CASTWEGVYNSPLHF. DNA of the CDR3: TGTGCCAGCACTTGGGAGGGAGTGTATAATTCACCCCTCCACTTT.

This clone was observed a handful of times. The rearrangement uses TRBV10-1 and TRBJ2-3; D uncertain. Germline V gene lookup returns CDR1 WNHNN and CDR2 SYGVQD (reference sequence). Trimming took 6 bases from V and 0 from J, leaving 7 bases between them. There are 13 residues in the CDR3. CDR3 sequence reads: CASRGRSTDTQYF. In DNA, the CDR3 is TGCGCCAGCAGGGGCAGAAGCACAGATACGCAGTATTTT.

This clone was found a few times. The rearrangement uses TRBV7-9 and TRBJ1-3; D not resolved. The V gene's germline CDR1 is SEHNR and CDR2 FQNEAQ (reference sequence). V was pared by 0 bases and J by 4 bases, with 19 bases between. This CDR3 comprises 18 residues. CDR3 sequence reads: CASSLAKDSTRAGNTIYF. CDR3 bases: TGTGCCAGCAGCTTAGCAAAGGACTCCACGAGGGCGGGAAACACCATATATTTT.

DNA of the CDR3: TGCGCCAGCAGTGAGGGCAGCTCTGGAAACACCATATATTTT. Protein: CASSEGSSGNTIYF. V usage is TRBV10-1 and J usage is TRBJ1-3; D ambiguous. V was shortened by 2 bases and J by 0 bases, with 5 bases between the two germline ends. Looked up from germline, CDR1 is WNHNN and CDR2 is SYGVQD (reference sequence). This CDR3 is 14 amino acids long.

The CDR3 bases are TGTGCCAGCAAAGAGTCCGGACAGACCTACGAGCAGTACTTC. Translated: CASKESGQTYEQYF. The rearrangement links TRBV2 to TRBJ2-7, with D tentatively TRBD1 (6 bases). V was cut by 7 bases and J by 2 bases, with 15 bases left in between. CDR3 length: 14 amino acids. Germline values: CDR1 SNHLY, CDR2 FYNNEI.

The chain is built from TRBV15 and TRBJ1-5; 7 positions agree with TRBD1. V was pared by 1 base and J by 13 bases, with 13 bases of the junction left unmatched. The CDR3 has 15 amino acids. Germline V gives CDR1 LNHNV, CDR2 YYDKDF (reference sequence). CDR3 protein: CATSRGWDSRGAQHF. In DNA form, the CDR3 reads TGTGCCACCAGCAGAGGGTGGGACAGTAGAGGGGCGCAGCATTTT. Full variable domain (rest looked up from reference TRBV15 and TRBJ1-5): DAMVIQNPRYQVTQFGKPVTLSCSQTLNHNVMYWYQQKSSQAPKLLFHYYDKDFNNEADTPDNFQSRRPNTSFCFLDIRSPGLGDTAMYLCATSRGWDSRGAQHFGDGTRLSIL.

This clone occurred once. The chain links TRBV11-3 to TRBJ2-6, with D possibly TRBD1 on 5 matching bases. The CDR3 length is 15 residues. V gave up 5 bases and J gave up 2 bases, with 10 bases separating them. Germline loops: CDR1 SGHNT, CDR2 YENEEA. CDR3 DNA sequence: TGTGCCAGCAGCCTAGGGGCCCCTGGGGCCAACGTCCTGACTTTC. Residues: CASSLGAPGANVLTF. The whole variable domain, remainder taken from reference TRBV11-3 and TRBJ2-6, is EAGVVQSPRYKIIEKKQPVAFWCNPISGHNTLYWYLQNLGQGPELLIRYENEEAVDDSQLPKDRFSAERLKGVDSTLKIQPAELGDSAVYLCASSLGAPGANVLTFGAGSRLTVL.

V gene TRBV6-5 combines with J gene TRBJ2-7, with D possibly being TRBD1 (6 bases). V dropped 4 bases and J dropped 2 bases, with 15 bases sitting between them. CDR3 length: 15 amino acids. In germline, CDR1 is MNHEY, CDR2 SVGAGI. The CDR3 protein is CASSSGWTEPYEQYF. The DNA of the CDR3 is TGTGCCAGCAGTTCTGGATGGACAGAGCCCTACGAGCAGTACTTC.

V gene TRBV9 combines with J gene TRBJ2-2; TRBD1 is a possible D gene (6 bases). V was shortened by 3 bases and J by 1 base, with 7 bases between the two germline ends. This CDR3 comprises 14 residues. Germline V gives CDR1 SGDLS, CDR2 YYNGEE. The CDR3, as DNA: TGTGCCAGCAGCGAGACAGGGAACACCGGGGAGCTGTTTTTT. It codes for CASSETGNTGELFF.

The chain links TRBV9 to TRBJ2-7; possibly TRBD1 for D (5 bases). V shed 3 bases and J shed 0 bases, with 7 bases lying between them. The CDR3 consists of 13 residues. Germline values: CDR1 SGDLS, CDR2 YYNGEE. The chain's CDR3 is CASSAGHSYEQYF. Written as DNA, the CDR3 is TGTGCCAGCAGCGCCGGACACTCCTACGAGCAGTACTTC.

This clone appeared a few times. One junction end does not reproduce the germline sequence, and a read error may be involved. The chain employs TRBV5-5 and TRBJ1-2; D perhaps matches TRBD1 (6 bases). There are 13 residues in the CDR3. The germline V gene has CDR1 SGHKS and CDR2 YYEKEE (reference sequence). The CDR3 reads CASSLRGNYGYTF. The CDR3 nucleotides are TGTGCCAGCAGCTTGAGGGGGAACTACGGCTACACCTTC.

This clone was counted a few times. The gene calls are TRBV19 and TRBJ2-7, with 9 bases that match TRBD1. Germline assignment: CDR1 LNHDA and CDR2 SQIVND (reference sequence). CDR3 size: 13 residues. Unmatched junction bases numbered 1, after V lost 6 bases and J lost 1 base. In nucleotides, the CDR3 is TGTGCCAGTAGGGGACAGGGTTCCTACGAGCAGTACTTC. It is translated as CASRGQGSYEQYF.

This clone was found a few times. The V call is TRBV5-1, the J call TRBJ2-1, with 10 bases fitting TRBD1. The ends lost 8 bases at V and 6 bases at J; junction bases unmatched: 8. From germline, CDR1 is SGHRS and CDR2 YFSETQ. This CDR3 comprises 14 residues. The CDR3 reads CASERWDRGNEQFF. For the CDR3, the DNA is TGCGCCAGTGAGAGGTGGGACAGGGGCAATGAGCAGTTCTTC.

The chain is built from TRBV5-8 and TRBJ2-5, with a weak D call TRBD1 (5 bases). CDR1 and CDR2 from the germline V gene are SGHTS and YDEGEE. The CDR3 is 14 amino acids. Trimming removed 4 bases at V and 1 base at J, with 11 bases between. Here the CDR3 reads CASSRTGFQETQYF. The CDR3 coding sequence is TGTGCCAGCAGCCGTACAGGTTTCCAAGAGACCCAGTACTTC.

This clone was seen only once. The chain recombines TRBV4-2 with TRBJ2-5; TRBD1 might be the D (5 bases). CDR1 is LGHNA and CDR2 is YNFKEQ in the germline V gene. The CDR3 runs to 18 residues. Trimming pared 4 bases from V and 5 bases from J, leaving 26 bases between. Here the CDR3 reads CASSLTPADRQGRETQYF. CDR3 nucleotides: TGTGCCAGCAGCCTCACCCCAGCCGACCGCCAGGGTCGGGAGACCCAGTACTTC.

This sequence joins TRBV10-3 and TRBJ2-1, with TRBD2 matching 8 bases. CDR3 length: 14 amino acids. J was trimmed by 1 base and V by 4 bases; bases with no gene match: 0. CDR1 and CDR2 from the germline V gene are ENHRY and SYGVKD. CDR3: CAISAGGSYNEQFF. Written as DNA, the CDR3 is TGTGCCATCAGTGCGGGGGGGTCCTACAATGAGCAGTTCTTC.